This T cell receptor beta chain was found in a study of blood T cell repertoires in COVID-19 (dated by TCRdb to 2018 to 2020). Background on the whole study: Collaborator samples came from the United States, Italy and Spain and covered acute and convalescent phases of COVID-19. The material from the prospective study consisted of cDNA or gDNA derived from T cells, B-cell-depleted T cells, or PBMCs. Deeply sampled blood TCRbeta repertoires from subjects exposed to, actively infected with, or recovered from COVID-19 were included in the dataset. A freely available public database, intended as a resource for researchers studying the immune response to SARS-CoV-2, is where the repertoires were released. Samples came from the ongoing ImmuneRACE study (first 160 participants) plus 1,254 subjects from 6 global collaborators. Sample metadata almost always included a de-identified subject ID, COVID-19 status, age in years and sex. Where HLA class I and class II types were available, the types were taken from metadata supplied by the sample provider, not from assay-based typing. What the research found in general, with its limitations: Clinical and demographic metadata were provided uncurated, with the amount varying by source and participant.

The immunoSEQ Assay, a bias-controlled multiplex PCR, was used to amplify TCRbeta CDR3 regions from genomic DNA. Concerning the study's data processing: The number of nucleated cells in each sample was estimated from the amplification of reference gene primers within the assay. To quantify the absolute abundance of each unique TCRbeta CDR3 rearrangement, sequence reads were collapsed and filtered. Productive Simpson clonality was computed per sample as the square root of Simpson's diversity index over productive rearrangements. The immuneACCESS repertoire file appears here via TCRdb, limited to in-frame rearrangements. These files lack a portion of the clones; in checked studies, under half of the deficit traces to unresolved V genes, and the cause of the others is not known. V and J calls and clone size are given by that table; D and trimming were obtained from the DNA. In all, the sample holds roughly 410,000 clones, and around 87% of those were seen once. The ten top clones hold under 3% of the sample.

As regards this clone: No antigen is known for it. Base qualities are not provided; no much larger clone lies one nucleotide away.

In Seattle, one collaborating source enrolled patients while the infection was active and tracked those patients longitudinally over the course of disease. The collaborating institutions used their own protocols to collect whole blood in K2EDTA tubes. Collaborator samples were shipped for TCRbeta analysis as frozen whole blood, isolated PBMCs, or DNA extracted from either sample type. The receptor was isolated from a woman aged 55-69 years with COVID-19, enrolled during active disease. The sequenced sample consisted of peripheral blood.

The DNA reads TGCGCCAGCATGCCAGGGTGGGGTGAGTCACCCCTCCACTTT. This is translated as CASMPGWGESPLHF. The chain couples TRBV5-1 to TRBJ1-6; the D gene is perhaps TRBD1, from 5 matching bases. From a lookup of the germline V gene, CDR1 and CDR2 are SGHRS and YFSETQ. The V end loses 6 bases and the J end loses 10 bases, and a stretch of 17 bases separates them. The CDR3 starts with the cysteine, ends with the phenylalanine, and has 14 residues. Only CDR3 DNA remains: 42 bases, in frame from the first base.